This T cell receptor beta chain was obtained from a study of regulatory T cells in long-lasting Graves disease. This clonotype was counted between two and nine times. The germline V gene has CDR1 DFQATT and CDR2 SNEGSKA (reference sequence). This CDR3 contains 14 residues. The V and J ends lost 3 bases and 8 bases respectively, with 19 bases between them. The sample's time point: newly diagnosed GD, antithyroid drugs for less than 3 months. Construction of the TCR library relied on RNA isolated from PBMCs. Construction of TCR beta libraries relied on iRepertoire HTBI primers and on Arm-PCR targeting CDR3 regions. Using its own MiXCR run on the multiplex PCR reads, TCRdb lists one record per CDR3 protein. Of hundreds of thousands of distinct CDR3 sequences listed, approximately 15% were seen once; the top ten hold about 8.2%. The sample was also linked to a second study, of T cells in Graves' hyperthyroidism and ophthalmopathy. That source adds: The hyperthyroidism was newly diagnosed and had lasted under 2 months; the patients were aged 18 to 65.

This rearrangement joins TRBV20-1 to TRBJ1-2; no reliable D call. Sequenced here: peripheral blood mononuclear cells (PBMCs), sampled at new diagnosis, from a patient treated with antithyroid drugs. The clonotype was recovered from a woman aged 40-49 years with Graves disease. CDR3 DNA sequence: TGCAGTGCTAGTAGGGCCAGGATTGGAGAAGGCTACACCTTC. Protein product: CSASRARIGEGYTF.